The rows below give T cell receptor beta chains drawn from one sample of a study of T cell responses to AZD1222 COVID-19 vaccine. Some clones are missing from TCRdb's copy, which holds only in-frame ones; the method was immunoSEQ multiplex PCR. The data hold 150,000 or so clones, with roughly 90% observed a single time. The material was peripheral blood, obtained on day 0 of AZD1222 vaccination. Receptors originate from an adult in good health. Both conserved end residues are part of each CDR3. D genes are given only for firm matches. For some rows the clone size is stated as once, few or many, or as a class when expanded; others skip it.

d_call j_call v_call clone_size cdr3_aa cdr3_nt
- TRBJ2-7 TRBV15 - CATSTSQGYEEQYF TGTGCCACCAGCACCTCCCAAGGTTACGAAGAGCAGTACTTC
- TRBJ2-7 TRBV5-1 - CASSLDGQGSYEQYF TGCGCCAGCAGCTTGGACGGACAAGGCTCCTACGAGCAGTACTTC
TRBD2 TRBJ2-7 TRBV29-1 - CSVVWEGRYEQYF TGCAGCGTTGTATGGGAGGGCCGCTACGAGCAGTACTTC
- TRBJ2-2 TRBV28 - CAYRQSNTGELFF TGTGCCTACCGCCAGTCGAACACCGGGGAGCTGTTTTTT
TRBD1 TRBJ2-1 TRBV28 - CASSWDRANEQFF TGTGCCAGCAGTTGGGACAGGGCAAATGAGCAGTTCTTC
- TRBJ2-2 TRBV15 - CATSRDLRGGDGELFF TGTGCCACCAGCAGAGATCTGCGGGGCGGGGACGGGGAGCTGTTTTTT
- TRBJ2-3 TRBV5-6 - CASSGGARPSTDTQYF TGTGCCAGCAGCGGCGGGGCACGACCTAGCACAGATACGCAGTATTTT
- TRBJ2-2 TRBV25-1 - CASSGQGKAGELFF TGTGCCAGCAGTGGTCAGGGAAAGGCCGGGGAGCTGTTTTTT
TRBD2 TRBJ2-5 TRBV4-2 - CASRRTSGVGQETQYF TGTGCCAGCAGACGGACTAGCGGGGTGGGCCAAGAGACCCAGTACTTC
TRBD1 TRBJ1-2 TRBV28 - CASSLLRDRGLGYTF TGTGCCAGCAGTTTACTTCGGGACAGGGGGCTCGGCTACACCTTC
- TRBJ2-3 TRBV28 - CASSTAPTDTQYF TGTGCCAGCAGTACCGCCCCTACAGATACGCAGTATTTT
- TRBJ1-3 TRBV9 - CASSARPGTAGSGNTIYF TGTGCCAGCAGCGCAAGACCAGGGACTGCCGGCTCTGGAAACACCATATATTTT
- TRBJ2-7 TRBV27 - CASSLQGSSYEQYF TGTGCCAGCAGCCTACAGGGAAGCTCCTACGAGCAGTACTTC
- TRBJ2-3 TRBV12-3/TRBV12-4 - CASEGGWSDTQYF TGTGCCAGCGAGGGCGGGTGGTCAGATACGCAGTATTTT
- TRBJ2-3 TRBV6-4 once CASSPSRATDTQYF TGTGCCAGCAGTCCATCGCGGGCCACAGATACGCAGTATTTT
TRBD1 TRBJ2-1 TRBV11-1 - CASSDEGASSYNEQFF TGTGCCAGCAGCGATGAGGGGGCTAGCTCCTACAATGAGCAGTTCTTC
TRBD1 TRBJ1-2 TRBV3-1/TRBV3-2 - CASSGTGGNYGYTF TGTGCCAGCTCGGGGACAGGGGGGAACTATGGCTACACCTTC
- TRBJ2-2 TRBV15 - CATSRDRWNTGELFF TGTGCCACCAGCAGAGATAGGTGGAACACCGGGGAGCTGTTTTTT
TRBD1 TRBJ1-4 TRBV5-6 - CASSSDRGLGKLFF TGTGCCAGCAGCTCGGACAGGGGGCTCGGAAAACTGTTTTTT
- TRBJ2-5 TRBV6-5 - CASWGEGRETQYF TGTGCCAGCTGGGGTGAGGGGAGAGAGACCCAGTACTTC
TRBD2 TRBJ2-3 TRBV2 - CASSEAGGAVTDTQYF TGTGCCAGCAGTGAAGCGGGAGGGGCGGTCACAGATACGCAGTATTTT
TRBD1 TRBJ2-5 TRBV12-3/TRBV12-4 - CASRQQGAQTQYF TGTGCCAGCAGACAACAGGGGGCTCAGACCCAGTACTTC
- TRBJ1-5 TRBV19 once CASSSRAPGQPQHF TGTGCCAGTAGTTCCAGGGCCCCGGGCCAGCCCCAGCATTTT
TRBD1 TRBJ1-6 TRBV2 - CASSERTGNSPLHF TGTGCCAGCAGTGAACGGACAGGGAATTCACCCCTCCACTTT
TRBD2 TRBJ2-1 TRBV5-1 - CASSLEPGGPNEQFF TGCGCCAGCAGCTTGGAACCGGGGGGGCCGAATGAGCAGTTCTTC
- TRBJ2-7 TRBV7-7 - CASSLAIGDEQYF TGTGCTAGCAGCTTAGCGATAGGGGACGAGCAGTACTTC
- TRBJ1-5 TRBV28 - CASSFLVGNQPQHF TGTGCCAGCAGTTTCCTCGTGGGTAACCAGCCCCAGCATTTT
TRBD2 TRBJ2-1 TRBV10-1 - CASSGSGGPYNEQFF TGCGCCAGCAGTGGGTCGGGGGGGCCCTACAATGAGCAGTTCTTC
- TRBJ2-7 TRBV6-4 - CASLNEGATLREQYF TGTGCCAGCCTCAACGAGGGAGCCACCCTACGAGAGCAGTACTTC
TRBD2 TRBJ2-3 TRBV2 - CASRRLAGKSTDTQYF TGTGCCAGCAGGAGACTAGCGGGGAAGAGCACAGATACGCAGTATTTT
TRBD1 TRBJ1-2 TRBV6-6 - CASSPQVRQGSIRNYGYTF TGTGCCAGCAGTCCTCAGGTACGACAGGGGTCGATTAGGAACTATGGCTACACCTTC
- TRBJ1-2 TRBV6-5 - CASSYLQGAGYGYTF TGTGCCAGCAGTTACCTACAGGGAGCGGGGTATGGCTACACCTTC
TRBD1 TRBJ1-2 TRBV6-5 - CASRILTGYGYTF TGTGCCAGTAGGATCTTGACAGGGTATGGCTACACCTTC
TRBD1 TRBJ1-1 TRBV7-6 - CAASDREDTEAFF TGTGCCGCCTCGGACAGGGAGGACACTGAAGCTTTCTTT
- TRBJ1-1 TRBV3-1/TRBV3-2 - CASSVTGRDTEAFF TGTGCCAGCAGCGTAACAGGGAGAGACACTGAAGCTTTCTTT
TRBD1 TRBJ2-1 TRBV11-3 - CASSPGQGDYNEQFF TGTGCCAGCAGCCCAGGACAGGGGGACTACAATGAGCAGTTCTTC
- TRBJ1-2 TRBV3-1/TRBV3-2 - CASSQEERWGAYGYTF TGTGCCAGCAGCCAAGAAGAAAGGTGGGGCGCCTATGGCTACACCTTC
- TRBJ2-2 TRBV24-1 - CATSPDSPSTGELFF TGTGCCACCAGTCCGGATTCACCTAGCACCGGGGAGCTGTTTTTT
TRBD1 TRBJ2-6 TRBV5-8 - CASSLWDRDFSGANVLTF TGTGCCAGCAGCTTATGGGACAGAGACTTCTCTGGGGCCAACGTCCTGACTTTC
TRBD2 TRBJ2-2 TRBV5-1 - CASSGGLAVDTGELFF TGCGCCAGCAGCGGGGGACTAGCGGTGGATACCGGGGAGCTGTTTTTT
- TRBJ2-2 TRBV24-1 - CATLGNTGELFF TGTGCCACCTTGGGGAACACCGGGGAGCTGTTTTTT
TRBD2 TRBJ2-7 TRBV2 few CASTPGGGSYEQYF TGTGCCAGCACTCCGGGGGGAGGTTCCTACGAGCAGTACTTC
- TRBJ2-7 TRBV9 - CASSVAENLAHEQYF TGTGCCAGCAGCGTAGCAGAGAACCTGGCCCACGAGCAGTACTTC
TRBD1 TRBJ2-1 TRBV7-9 - CASSYPGTGRNEQFF TGTGCCAGCAGCTACCCCGGGACAGGGAGGAATGAGCAGTTCTTC
TRBD2 TRBJ2-2 TRBV2 - CATLGLARTTNTGELFF TGTGCCACGCTGGGACTAGCGAGAACCACGAACACCGGGGAGCTGTTTTTT
- TRBJ2-1 TRBV27 - CASMDLSSYNEQFF TGTGCCAGCATGGACTTAAGCTCCTACAATGAGCAGTTCTTC
- TRBJ2-2 TRBV29-1 - CSVVDRTNTGELFF TGCAGCGTCGTCGACAGGACGAACACCGGGGAGCTGTTTTTT
- TRBJ1-5 TRBV27 - CASSLYGSNQPQHF TGTGCCAGCAGTTTATACGGGTCCAATCAGCCCCAGCATTTT
- TRBJ1-1 TRBV4-1 - CASSWGPGSGTEAFF TGCGCCAGCAGCTGGGGGCCGGGTTCGGGAACTGAAGCTTTCTTT
- TRBJ1-2 TRBV7-9 - CASSLAASAQDGYTF TGTGCCAGCAGCTTAGCTGCGTCTGCCCAGGATGGCTACACCTTC
- TRBJ2-1 TRBV18 - CASSLLRDGANNEQFF TGTGCCAGCTCACTACTCCGGGACGGAGCAAACAATGAGCAGTTCTTC
- TRBJ1-2 TRBV28 - CASSLGYSALYGYTF TGTGCCAGCAGTTTAGGTTATAGTGCCCTCTATGGCTACACCTTC
- TRBJ2-2 TRBV19 - CASSNSGTNTGELFF TGTGCCAGTAGTAATTCGGGGACGAACACCGGGGAGCTGTTTTTT
TRBD2 TRBJ2-7 TRBV27 - CASSLLAGPPGEQYF TGTGCCAGCAGTTTACTAGCGGGCCCGCCGGGAGAGCAGTACTTC
- TRBJ2-7 TRBV5-8 - CASSPDLGGREYF TGTGCCAGCAGCCCTGATCTGGGTGGACGAGAGTACTTC
- TRBJ2-7 TRBV11-2 - CASSFELLYEQYF TGTGCCAGCAGCTTCGAACTTCTCTACGAGCAGTACTTC
TRBD1 TRBJ2-2 TRBV19 once CATAQGAGTGELFF TGTGCCACCGCACAGGGGGCTGGCACCGGGGAGCTGTTTTTT